The present entry profiles one T cell receptor (beta chain) with its context. The data originate from a study of blood T cell repertoires in COVID-19. Germline-derived CDR1 and CDR2 are MNHNY and SVGAGI (reference sequence). This CDR3 is 15 amino acids long. Trimming pared 6 bases from V and 0 bases from J, leaving 9 bases between. In the authors' methods: Counts of nucleated cells, estimated from reference gene primer amplification, were obtained. The method was immunoSEQ multiplex PCR; TCRdb's version includes in-frame clones alone and lacks a portion of them. Clone size and V and J calls were adopted from that table, with D and trimming inferred from the DNA. The table has 45,000 to 65,000 clones, 84% seen once.

This sequence originates from an elderly woman with acute or convalescent COVID-19. The chain has TRBV6-6 and TRBJ2-6; D call uncertain. Sequenced input: peripheral blood. The CDR3 nucleotides read TGTGCCAGCAGCCTGGCCCTCTCTGGGGCCAACGTCCTGACTTTC. Protein product: CASSLALSGANVLTF.